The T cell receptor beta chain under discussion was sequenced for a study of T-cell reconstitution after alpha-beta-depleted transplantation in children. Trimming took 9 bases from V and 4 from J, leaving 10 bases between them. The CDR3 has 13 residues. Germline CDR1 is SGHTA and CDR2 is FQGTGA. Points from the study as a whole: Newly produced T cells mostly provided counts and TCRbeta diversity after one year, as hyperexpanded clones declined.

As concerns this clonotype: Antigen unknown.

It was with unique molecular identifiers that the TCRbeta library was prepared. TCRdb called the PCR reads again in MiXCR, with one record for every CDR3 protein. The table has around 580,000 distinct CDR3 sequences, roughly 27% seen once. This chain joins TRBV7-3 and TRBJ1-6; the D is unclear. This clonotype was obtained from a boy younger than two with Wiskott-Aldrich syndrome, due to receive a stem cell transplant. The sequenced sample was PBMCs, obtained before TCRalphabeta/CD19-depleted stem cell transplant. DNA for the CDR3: TGTGCCAGTGGGAGGGCTTATAATTCACCCCTCCACTTT. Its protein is CASGRAYNSPLHF.